The clone carrying this T cell receptor (beta chain) showed up just a few times. Its cognate antigen is unknown. The data belong to a study of cytomegalovirus exposure and HLA in healthy donors. General study results and limits: TCR beta chain V- and J-gene trimming was linked, in a later analysis, to a missense variant in DCLRE1C. Sequencing likely generated an artifact that appeared as a cluster of highly shared sequence variants.

Trimming removed 2 bases from V and 4 bases from J; junction bases left unmatched: 6. The CDR3 has 15 residues. The germline CDR1 and CDR2 sequences are KGHSH and LQKENI. It was healthy bone marrow donors who served as donors. 13 Jbeta primers and 60 Vbeta primers were used for the PCR. Assay used: immunoSEQ multiplex PCR; TCRdb lists only in-frame clones, some missing. The table lists over 110,000 clones, around 78% of them singletons. This sequence originates from a woman aged 40 to 50 in good health and CMV-seropositive. The sample taken for sequencing was PBMCs. The V and J genes are TRBV18 and TRBJ2-7; TRBD1 matches at 9 bases. The CDR3 DNA reads TGTGCCAGCTCACCAGAGACAGGGGGTATGTACGAGCAGTACTTC. Protein sequence: CASSPETGGMYEQYF.